This is a list of T cell receptor beta chains from one sample in a study of blood T cell repertoires in COVID-19. Sequenced by immunoSEQ multiplex PCR; TCRdb stores in-frame clones only, minus some. Altogether 95,000 to 100,000 clones are present, about 92% being singletons, with the ten largest covering 5.7%. The sequencing sample was made of peripheral blood. These receptors came from a man aged 50 to 59 with active COVID-19. The CDR3 runs from the conserved cysteine through the conserved F or W. A D gene is named only where the DNA matches it firmly. The size of a clone is reported for some rows only, either as once, few or many, or as a class for expanded clones.

CDR3 protein | CDR3 DNA | V gene | clone size | D gene | J gene
CASSFRDTSYEQYF | TGTGCCAGCAGTTTCCGGGACACCTCCTACGAGCAGTACTTC | TRBV6-5 | . | . | TRBJ2-7
CSASMAGGGNTIYF | TGCAGTGCTAGTATGGCTGGCGGTGGAAACACCATATATTTT | TRBV20-1 | . | . | TRBJ1-3
CASSPAAEAHNSPLHF | TGTGCCAGCAGCCCAGCGGCCGAGGCGCATAATTCACCCCTCCACTTT | TRBV4-2 | . | . | TRBJ1-6
CASSVTSGATMRDTQYF | TGTGCCAGCAGTGTAACTAGCGGGGCCACAATGCGAGATACGCAGTATTTT | TRBV27 | . | TRBD2 | TRBJ2-3
CASRWDSRTDTQYF | TGTGCCAGCAGATGGGACAGTCGCACAGATACGCAGTATTTT | TRBV28 | . | TRBD1 | TRBJ2-3
CASRTGDREQYF | TGTGCCAGCAGGACAGGAGATCGCGAGCAGTACTTC | TRBV6-5 | . | . | TRBJ2-7
CASSQRRNNEQFF | TGTGCCAGCAGCCAAAGGAGGAACAATGAGCAGTTCTTC | TRBV7-6 | . | . | TRBJ2-1
CAWGEPTVMNTEAFF | TGTGCCTGGGGGGAGCCGACAGTTATGAACACTGAAGCTTTCTTT | TRBV30 | . | . | TRBJ1-1
CASSFSGAESRNEKLFF | TGTGCCAGCAGCTTTTCAGGGGCCGAATCTAGGAATGAAAAACTGTTTTTT | TRBV11-2 | . | . | TRBJ1-4
CASSIIGTSGTSSYNEQFF | TGTGCCAGCAGTATCATCGGGACTAGCGGGACAAGCTCCTACAATGAGCAGTTCTTC | TRBV3-1/TRBV3-2 | . | TRBD2 | TRBJ2-1
CASTTRTAGTNEKLFF | TGTGCCAGTACTACCAGGACCGCGGGGACTAATGAAAAACTGTTTTTT | TRBV19 | . | . | TRBJ1-4
CASSQVRIAGELFF | TGTGCCAGCAGCCAAGTCAGGATCGCCGGGGAGCTGTTTTTT | TRBV3-1/TRBV3-2 | . | . | TRBJ2-2
CASSVDSRSSPLHF | TGCGCCAGCAGCGTGGACAGCAGGTCTTCACCCCTCCACTTT | TRBV5-1 | . | . | TRBJ1-6
CASLPDRGQYEQYF | TGTGCCAGCCTCCCGGACAGGGGGCAGTACGAGCAGTACTTC | TRBV2 | . | TRBD1 | TRBJ2-7
CATSDFWQADTQYF | TGTGCCACCAGTGATTTCTGGCAGGCAGATACGCAGTATTTT | TRBV24-1 | . | . | TRBJ2-3
CASTRDSPYEQYF | TGTGCCAGCACCCGAGACAGCCCCTACGAGCAGTACTTC | TRBV6-5 | . | . | TRBJ2-7
CASSLGGAYNSPLHF | TGTGCCAGCAGCTTAGGTGGGGCATATAATTCACCCCTCCACTTT | TRBV11-2 | . | . | TRBJ1-6
CSVEGLGGSVEQYF | TGCAGCGTTGAGGGGCTAGGGGGTAGTGTCGAGCAGTACTTC | TRBV29-1 | . | . | TRBJ2-7
CASSLIPVNYGYTF | TGCGCCAGCAGCTTGATCCCTGTAAACTATGGCTACACCTTC | TRBV5-1 | . | . | TRBJ1-2
CAWSLGQGKPQHF | TGTGCCTGGAGTTTAGGGCAGGGGAAGCCCCAGCATTTT | TRBV30 | few | . | TRBJ1-5
CASSPPRDFNTGELFF | TGTGCCAGCAGTCCCCCCCGGGACTTCAACACCGGGGAGCTGTTTTTT | TRBV27 | . | . | TRBJ2-2
CASNEGVGQPNF | TGTGCCAGCAACGAGGGGGTTGGCCAGCCCAATTTT | TRBV6-5 | . | . | TRBJ1-5
CASSLQVSGGDNTIYF | TGTGCCAGCAGTTTACAGGTGTCAGGGGGTGATAACACCATATATTTT | TRBV28 | . | TRBD1 | TRBJ1-3
CASSLSSGNTIYF | TGTGCCAGCAGTTTATCGTCTGGAAACACCATATATTTT | TRBV5-8 | . | . | TRBJ1-3
CASSPLGGGVLSGYTF | TGTGCCAGCAGCCCCCTGGGTGGGGGCGTCCTCTCTGGCTACACCTTC | TRBV11-2 | . | . | TRBJ1-2
CASSDPSGGAYEQYF | TGTGCCAGCAGTGATCCAAGTGGGGGGGCCTACGAGCAGTACTTC | TRBV6-1 | . | TRBD2 | TRBJ2-7
CASSLTDRLYGYTF | TGCGCCAGCAGCTTGACCGACAGGCTCTATGGCTACACCTTC | TRBV5-1 | . | . | TRBJ1-2
CASSSYGEDTEAFF | TGTGCCAGCAGTTCCTATGGTGAGGACACTGAAGCTTTCTTT | TRBV3-1/TRBV3-2 | . | . | TRBJ1-1
CASSYGQLRYF | TGTGCCAGCAGTTACGGACAGCTTCGGTACTTC | TRBV6-5 | . | . | TRBJ2-7
CASSLRPPAGRMNTEAFF | TGCGCCAGCAGCTTGCGCCCTCCGGCGGGTAGGATGAACACTGAAGCTTTCTTT | TRBV5-1 | . | . | TRBJ1-1
CASSLAQGDVEKLFF | TGCGCCAGCAGCTTGGCCCAGGGGGATGTGGAAAAACTGTTTTTT | TRBV5-1 | few | TRBD1 | TRBJ1-4